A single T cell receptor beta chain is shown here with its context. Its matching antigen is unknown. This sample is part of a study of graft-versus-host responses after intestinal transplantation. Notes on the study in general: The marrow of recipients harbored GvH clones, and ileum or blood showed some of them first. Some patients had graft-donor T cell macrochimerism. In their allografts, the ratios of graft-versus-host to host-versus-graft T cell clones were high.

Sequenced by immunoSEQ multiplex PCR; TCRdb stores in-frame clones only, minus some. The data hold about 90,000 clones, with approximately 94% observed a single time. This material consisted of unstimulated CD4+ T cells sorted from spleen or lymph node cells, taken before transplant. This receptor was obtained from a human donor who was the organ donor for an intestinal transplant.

The CDR3 DNA reads TGCAGTGGCAGGGAGGACGCCAAAAACATTCAGTACTTC. Its protein product is CSGREDAKNIQYF. This chain links TRBV29-1 with TRBJ2-4, with a possible D match to TRBD2 (6 bases). CDR3 length equals 13 residues. Per germline, CDR1 SQVTM and CDR2 ANQGSEA.